This T cell receptor beta chain was observed in a study of T-cell reconstitution after alpha-beta-depleted transplantation in children. This clonotype was counted ten times or more. A library of TCRbeta sequences, prepared with unique molecular identifiers, was generated. MiXCR, applied by TCRdb to the PCR reads, yields one record per CDR3 protein. There are just over 350,000 distinct CDR3 sequences in the sample; roughly 14% occur only once, and approximately 4.3% lies in the top ten. The CDR3 is made up of 14 amino acids. Trimming shortened V by 2 bases and J by 2 bases, and 9 bases separated the two germline ends. The germline V gene has CDR1 SEHNR and CDR2 FQNEAQ (reference sequence).

This chain connects TRBV7-9 to TRBJ2-5, with D uncertain. The material was PBMCs, obtained from the stem cell graft. This TCR came from a human donor who donated a stem cell graft to a child with Fanconi anemia. The CDR3: CASSLSDLQETQYF. The CDR3 DNA reads TGTGCCAGCAGCTTATCCGACCTACAAGAGACCCAGTACTTC.